These T cell receptor beta chains were read from a single sample in a study of post-analysis software for immune sequencing data. TCRdb re-derived calls from the PCR reads in MiXCR, one entry per CDR3 protein. The sample has about 540,000 distinct CDR3 sequences; 34% are singletons. Sequenced material: blood. These receptors were collected from a girl aged 2-17 years with multiple sclerosis. Each CDR3 is given with its conserved first and last residue. A D gene is named only where the DNA matches it firmly. Not all rows give a size; the values are once, few, many and, for expanded clones, a class.

DNA	CDR3	V	J	size	D
TGTGCCAGCAGTCGGGGTGCCGAGACCCAGTACTTC	CASSRGAETQYF	TRBV6-5	TRBJ2-5	few	-
TGTGCCAGCATTTCTGGCGGGCACCAAGAGACCCAGTACTTC	CASISGGHQETQYF	TRBV6-1	TRBJ2-5	-	-
TGTGCCAGCAGTTTAGGGAGACTTTCCGAGCAGTACTTC	CASSLGRLSEQYF	TRBV12-3/TRBV12-4	TRBJ2-7	-	-
TGTGCCAGCAGCCAAGAACGCCGACTAGCGGGGGGGCCGCAGTTCTTC	CASSQERRLAGGPQFF	TRBV4-2	TRBJ2-1	few	TRBD2
TGTGCCAGCAGTTTAAATTTGGGGACAGCACTCTATGGCTACACCTTC	CASSLNLGTALYGYTF	TRBV27	TRBJ1-2	-	TRBD1
TGTGCCAGCAGTTTTCTTCAGGGTCGGGGCTACACCTTC	CASSFLQGRGYTF	TRBV12-3/TRBV12-4	TRBJ1-2	-	-
TGTGCCAGCAGTTACTCGGGACAGGGCGGCTACACCTTC	CASSYSGQGGYTF	TRBV6-6	TRBJ1-2	few	TRBD1
TGTGCCAGCAGCCTTGGTCGACAGATCTACGAGCAGTACTTC	CASSLGRQIYEQYF	TRBV7-2	TRBJ2-7	-	-
TGTGCCACCAGCAGCTTGACACAGGGGGTTAGCGAGCAGTACTTC	CATSSLTQGVSEQYF	TRBV15	TRBJ2-7	many	TRBD1
TGTACCACCAGCAGACGGACGCAGGGGGGGACAGATACGCAGTATTTT	CTTSRRTQGGTDTQYF	TRBV15	TRBJ2-3	-	-
TGCAGCCTAAGAGCGGGGGGCTCCTACGAGCAGTACTTC	CSLRAGGSYEQYF	TRBV20-1	TRBJ2-7	few	TRBD2
TGTGCCAGCAGCCTCGACCCGGGACAGGGTCCAGATGCGCAGTATTTT	CASSLDPGQGPDAQYF	TRBV3-1	TRBJ2-3	-	TRBD1
TGTGCCAGCAGGATGGTTGTGGGAGCTGAAAAACTGTTTTTT	CASRMVVGAEKLFF	TRBV2	TRBJ1-4	few	-
TGCGCCAGCCGCTGGCAGGGGGCGGCCTACGAGCAGTACTTC	CASRWQGAAYEQYF	TRBV5-1	TRBJ2-7	-	TRBD1
TGTGCCAGCAGCTTGGTTGGCGGGGGCGCGTACGAGCAGTACTTC	CASSLVGGGAYEQYF	TRBV7-6	TRBJ2-7	-	-
TGCGCCAGCAGCTTGGTGGATTTGGGCACTGAAGCTTTCTTT	CASSLVDLGTEAFF	TRBV5-1	TRBJ1-1	-	-
TGCAGTGCTAGCCCAACCGACTGGACTAGCGGCAATGAGCAGTTCTTC	CSASPTDWTSGNEQFF	TRBV20-1	TRBJ2-1	-	TRBD2
TGTGCCAGCAGCCAGCGCGCCCCGACAGGGCTGGGCTATGGCTACACCTTC	CASSQRAPTGLGYGYTF	TRBV14	TRBJ1-2	once	TRBD1
TGTGCCATCAGACCCGGACAGAATGAGCAGTTCTTC	CAIRPGQNEQFF	TRBV10-3	TRBJ2-1	few	-
TGTGCCAGCAGCCCGGCTAGAATCGGTGAGCAGTTCTTC	CASSPARIGEQFF	TRBV12-3/TRBV12-4	TRBJ2-1	-	-
TGTGCCAGCAGGAGAGCAGGGGAGGTGACCCAGTACTTC	CASRRAGEVTQYF	TRBV6-1	TRBJ2-5	-	-
TGTGCCAGCAGCTTGGTCCACGGACGGACGAGGGGTTCACCCCTCCACTTT	CASSLVHGRTRGSPLHF	TRBV5-6	TRBJ1-6	-	-
TGTGCCAGCAGCTTTGATGGCTCAGGTCCAACCGGCAATGAGCAGTTCTTC	CASSFDGSGPTGNEQFF	TRBV11-3	TRBJ2-1	-	-
TGTGCCATCAGTCAGACTAGCGGGGCTATCGGCGGGGAGCTGTTTTTT	CAISQTSGAIGGELFF	TRBV10-3	TRBJ2-2	-	TRBD2
TGTGCCAGCAGCACGCGGACAGGGCAAACTGAAGCTTTCTTT	CASSTRTGQTEAFF	TRBV11-2	TRBJ1-1	-	TRBD1
TGCAGTGCTGGACGGGACATTTCCTACGAGCAGTACTTC	CSAGRDISYEQYF	TRBV20-1	TRBJ2-7	many	-
TGCAGTGCTAGACTAGCGGGGGCCACCGGGGAGCTGTTTTTT	CSARLAGATGELFF	TRBV20-1	TRBJ2-2	-	TRBD2
TGTGCCACCAGTGATCTTCGACTAGCGGGGGGGAATGAGCAGTTCTTC	CATSDLRLAGGNEQFF	TRBV24-1	TRBJ2-1	few	TRBD2
TGCGCCAGCAGCCAAGGGAGGGGGCCAACCTACGAGCAGTACTTC	CASSQGRGPTYEQYF	TRBV4-1	TRBJ2-7	-	-
TGCAGTGCAAACCCAGGGGGTAGGCAAGAGACCCAGTACTTC	CSANPGGRQETQYF	TRBV20-1	TRBJ2-5	-	TRBD1
TGCGCCAGCAGCGTTCAAGCTAACTATGGCTACACCTTC	CASSVQANYGYTF	TRBV5-1	TRBJ1-2	-	-
TGCGCCAGCAGCTTGGCCAGGGCGGGCAATCAGCCCCAGCATTTT	CASSLARAGNQPQHF	TRBV5-1	TRBJ1-5	few	-
TGCAGTGCTGGGGAAGTCACAAGGACAGGCAACTACGAGCAGTACTTC	CSAGEVTRTGNYEQYF	TRBV20-1	TRBJ2-7	-	TRBD1
TGTGCCAGCAGTTACAACCCTAGGGACCGGAGGGGGGATACGCAGTATTTT	CASSYNPRDRRGDTQYF	TRBV6-5	TRBJ2-3	-	-